This TCR beta chain appears in the sequencing data of a study of cytomegalovirus exposure and HLA in healthy donors. Study-level findings and limits: Later analysis placed DRB1 highest and HLA-C lowest in TCR association rates, which differed by HLA locus.

PCR primers comprised 60 Vbeta and 13 Jbeta primers. Some clones are missing from TCRdb's copy, which holds only in-frame ones; the method was immunoSEQ multiplex PCR. In all, the sample yields more than 65,000 clones. J was trimmed by 2 bases and V by 5 bases; bases with no gene match: 1. The CDR3 extends over 13 amino acids. The germline CDR1 and CDR2 sequences are MDHEN and SYDVKM. As to this clone: Its antigen is as yet unknown.

This sequence originates from a man aged 40-50 years in good health and CMV-seronegative. The genes are TRBV28 and TRBJ2-5, with TRBD1 identical over 8 bases. Sample: PBMCs. The CDR3 bases are TGTGCCAGCAGTCGACAGGGGCAAGAGACCCAGTACTTC. It yields the protein CASSRQGQETQYF.